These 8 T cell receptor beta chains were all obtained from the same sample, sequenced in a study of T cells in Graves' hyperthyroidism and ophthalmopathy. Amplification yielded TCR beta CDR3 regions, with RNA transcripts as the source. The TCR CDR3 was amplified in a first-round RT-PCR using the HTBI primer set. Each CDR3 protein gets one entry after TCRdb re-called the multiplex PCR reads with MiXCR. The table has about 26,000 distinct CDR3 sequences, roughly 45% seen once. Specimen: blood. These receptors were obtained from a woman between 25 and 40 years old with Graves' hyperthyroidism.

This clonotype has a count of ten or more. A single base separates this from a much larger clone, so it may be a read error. CDR3 coding DNA: TGTGCCAGCGGTCAGCGAGACGAGCAGTACTTC. Protein sequence: CASGQRDEQYF. This chain connects TRBV11-3 to TRBJ2-7; D is undetermined. V was trimmed by 8 bases and J by 5 bases, leaving 10 bases between them. The CDR3 is 11 amino acids. Germline lookup yields CDR1 SGHNT and CDR2 YENEEA.

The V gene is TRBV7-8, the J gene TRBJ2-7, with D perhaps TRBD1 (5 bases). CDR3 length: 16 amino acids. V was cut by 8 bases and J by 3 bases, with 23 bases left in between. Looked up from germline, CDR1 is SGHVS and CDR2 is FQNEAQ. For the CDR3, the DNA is TGTGCCAGCGGATCCCTGGCAGGGCTAGTATTCTACGAGCAGTACTTC. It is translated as CASGSLAGLVFYEQYF.

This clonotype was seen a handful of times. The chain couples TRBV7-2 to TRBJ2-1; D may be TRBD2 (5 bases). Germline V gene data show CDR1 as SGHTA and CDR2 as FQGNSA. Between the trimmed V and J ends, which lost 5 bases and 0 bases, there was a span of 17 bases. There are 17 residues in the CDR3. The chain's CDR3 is CASSLTNAGHSYNEQFF. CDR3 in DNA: TGTGCCAGCAGCCTAACAAACGCGGGCCACTCCTACAATGAGCAGTTCTTC.

The CDR3 region is CASSLGTAAEISYF. The CDR3 nucleotides are TGTGCCAGCAGCCTAGGGACAGCCGCGGAAATTTCGTACTTC. This chain uses TRBV7-2 with TRBJ2-4; 7 bases match TRBD1. This CDR3 has 14 residues. CDR1 SGHTA and CDR2 FQGNSA come from the germline V gene. Germline trimming cut 5 bases from V and 15 bases from J; bases unmatched to any gene: 16.

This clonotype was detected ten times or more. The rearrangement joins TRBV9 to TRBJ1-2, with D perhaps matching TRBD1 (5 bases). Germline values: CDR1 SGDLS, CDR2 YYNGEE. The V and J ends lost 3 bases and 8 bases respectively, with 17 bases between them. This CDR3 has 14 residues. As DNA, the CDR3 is TGTGCCAGCAGCGCCGAGCGGGGGAGTTGGGGCTACACCTTC. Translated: CASSAERGSWGYTF.

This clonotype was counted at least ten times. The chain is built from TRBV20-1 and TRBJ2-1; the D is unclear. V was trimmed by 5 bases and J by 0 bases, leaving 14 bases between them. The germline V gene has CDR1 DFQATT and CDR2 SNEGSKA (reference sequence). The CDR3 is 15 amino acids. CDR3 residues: CSALERLPSYNEQFF. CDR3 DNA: TGCAGTGCTCTAGAGAGACTGCCCTCCTACAATGAGCAGTTCTTC.

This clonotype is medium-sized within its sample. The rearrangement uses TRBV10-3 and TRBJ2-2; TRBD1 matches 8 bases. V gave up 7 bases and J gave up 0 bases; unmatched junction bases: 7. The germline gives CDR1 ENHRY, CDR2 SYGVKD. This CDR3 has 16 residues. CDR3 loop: CAIKKTGGTNTGELFF. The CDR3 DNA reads TGTGCCATCAAGAAAACAGGGGGAACGAACACCGGGGAGCTGTTTTTT.

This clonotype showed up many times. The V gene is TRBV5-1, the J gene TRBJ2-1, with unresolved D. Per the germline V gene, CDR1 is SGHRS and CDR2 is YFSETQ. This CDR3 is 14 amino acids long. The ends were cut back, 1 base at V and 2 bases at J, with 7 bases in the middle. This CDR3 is CASSLSKTYNEQFF. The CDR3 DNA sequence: TGCGCCAGCAGCTTGTCGAAAACCTACAATGAGCAGTTCTTC.